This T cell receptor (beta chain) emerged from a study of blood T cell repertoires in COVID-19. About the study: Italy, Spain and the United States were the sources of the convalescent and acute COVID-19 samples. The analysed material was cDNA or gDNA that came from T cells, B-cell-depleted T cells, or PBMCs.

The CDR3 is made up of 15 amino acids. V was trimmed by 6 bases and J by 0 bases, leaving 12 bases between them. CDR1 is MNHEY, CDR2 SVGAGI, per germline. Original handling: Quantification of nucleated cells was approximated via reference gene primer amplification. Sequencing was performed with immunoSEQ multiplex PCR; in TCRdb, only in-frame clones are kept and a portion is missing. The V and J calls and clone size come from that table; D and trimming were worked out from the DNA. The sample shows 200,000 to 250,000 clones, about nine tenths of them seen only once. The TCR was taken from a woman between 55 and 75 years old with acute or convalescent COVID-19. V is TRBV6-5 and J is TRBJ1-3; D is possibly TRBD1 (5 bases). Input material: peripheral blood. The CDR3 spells CASRQVQDSGNTIYF. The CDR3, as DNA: TGTGCCAGCAGACAGGTCCAAGACTCTGGAAACACCATATATTTT.